What follows are 4 T cell receptor beta chains derived from one specimen sequenced in a study of shared T cell receptors in the human thymus. Clones were sequenced by immunoSEQ multiplex PCR, and TCRdb holds only the in-frame ones, with some missing. This table holds over 650,000 clones, about 89% found once. These data are also associated with another study on human thymus T cells.

Specimen: thymocytes. The receptors were sampled from a boy in the first two years of life with a congenital heart defect.

The chain links TRBV4-2 to TRBJ1-4; 8 nucleotides agree with TRBD1. CDR3 length: 15 amino acids. Unmatched junction bases numbered 6, after V lost 1 base and J lost 8 bases. The germline V gene has CDR1 LGHNA and CDR2 YNFKEQ. CDR3 DNA: TGTGCCAGCAGCCAAGGTGGTCACAGGGGGGAAAAACTGTTTTTT. Amino acid sequence: CASSQGGHRGEKLFF.

The V gene is TRBV5-1, the J gene TRBJ2-1, with unresolved D. The V end was cut by 0 bases, the J end by 9 bases, with 22 bases between. CDR1 and CDR2 from the germline V gene are SGHRS and YFSETQ. The CDR3 has 17 residues. CDR3 sequence: CASSLVVVEEAWVEQFF. Here the CDR3 DNA reads TGCGCCAGCAGCTTGGTGGTAGTTGAAGAGGCCTGGGTTGAGCAGTTCTTC.

This clone is a singleton in its sample. The chain links TRBV19 to TRBJ2-1; 7 nucleotides align to TRBD1. Germline V gives CDR1 LNHDA, CDR2 SQIVND (reference sequence). The CDR3 consists of 15 residues. The junction had 5 bases not matched to a gene; V was cut back by 3 bases and J by 3 bases. Written as DNA, the CDR3 is TGTGCCAGTAGTATTGAAAGGGGGCTCTACAATGAGCAGTTCTTC. The encoded protein is CASSIERGLYNEQFF.

The chain has TRBV4-1 and TRBJ1-2; no firm D call. Trimming took off 0 bases at V and 7 bases at J, with 12 bases between the two ends. CDR3 length: 14 amino acids. Germline loops: CDR1 MGHRA, CDR2 YSYEKL. CDR3 nucleotides: TGCGCCAGCAGCCAAGATATGAGGGCTGGTGGCTACACCTTC. Translated: CASSQDMRAGGYTF.